The 29 T cell receptor beta chains listed next were all sequenced from one sample in a study of control samples from healthy donors and cancer patients. The method was immunoSEQ multiplex PCR; TCRdb's version includes in-frame clones alone and lacks a portion of them. This sample has 100,000 to 150,000 clones; nearly 90% occur once, and the top ten carry over 6.5%. The sample taken for sequencing was PBMCs. The source is a man aged 50-60 years with head and neck cancer.

This clone was observed once. The chain joins TRBV9 to TRBJ2-1; unclear D gene. CDR3 length: 12 amino acids. V was trimmed by 4 bases and J by 6 bases, leaving 8 bases between them. Germline CDR1 reads SGDLS; CDR2 reads YYNGEE. The DNA of the CDR3 is TGTGCCAGCAGCTCCTCTTCCAATGAGCAGTTCTTC. Protein product: CASSSSSNEQFF.

Here the CDR3 DNA reads TGTGCCAGCTCACTGGACGGTGATCAGCCCCAGCATTTT. Its protein product is CASSLDGDQPQHF. The chain employs TRBV18 and TRBJ1-5; D is ambiguous. V was pared by 4 bases and J by 5 bases, with 9 bases between. From germline, CDR1 is KGHSH and CDR2 LQKENI. The CDR3 spans 13 residues.

As to this clone: Additional DNA sequences in this sample encode the identical CDR3. The chain links TRBV7-9 to TRBJ2-7; 7 bases fit TRBD2. The CDR3 extends over 14 amino acids. With V trimmed by 1 base and J by 7 bases, 7 bases remained unmatched. Germline loops: CDR1 SEHNR, CDR2 FQNEAQ (reference sequence). CDR3 amino acids: CASSLVAGVGEQYF. CDR3 sequence (DNA): TGTGCCAGCAGCTTAGTTGCGGGAGTGGGGGAGCAGTACTTC.

The chain recombines TRBV7-9 with TRBJ1-5; D perhaps matches TRBD1 (5 bases). The CDR3 spans 16 residues. The V end was cut by 5 bases, the J end by 5 bases, with 19 bases between. The germline V gene has CDR1 SEHNR and CDR2 FQNEAQ (reference sequence). This CDR3 reads CASSPAMGLQDQPQHF. The CDR3 nucleotides read TGTGCCAGCAGCCCCGCGATGGGACTCCAGGATCAGCCCCAGCATTTT.

The J gene is TRBJ2-7, the V gene TRBV28, with a tentative D call TRBD1 (5 bases). The V end lost 4 bases, the J end lost 10 bases, and 11 bases lay between the germline ends. CDR1 MDHEN and CDR2 SYDVKM come from the germline V gene. The CDR3 loop spans 11 amino acids. CDR3 in DNA: TGTGCCAGCAGTTCCCGGACACAACAGTACTTC. It codes for CASSSRTQQYF.

V is TRBV2 and J is TRBJ2-4, with 7 bases that match TRBD1. J gave up 1 base and V 6 bases, and 3 bases lay outside the gene matches. CDR3 length: 14 residues. Germline CDR1 reads SNHLY; CDR2 reads FYNNEI. The CDR3 region is CASRTGMAKNIQYF. CDR3 in DNA: TGTGCCAGCAGGACAGGGATGGCCAAAAACATTCAGTACTTC. Combining the CDR3 with reference TRBV2 and TRBJ2-4 gives the whole variable domain EPEVTQTPSHQVTQMGQEVILRCVPISNHLYFYWYRQILGQKVEFLVSFYNNEISEKSEIFDDQFSVERPDGSNFTLKIRSTKLEDSAMYFCASRTGMAKNIQYFGAGTRLSVL.

The V call is TRBV11-2, the J call TRBJ2-3, with 11 positions matching TRBD2. The CDR3 has 16 amino acids. With 5 bases clipped from V and 5 bases from J, the junction kept 9 bases outside the gene matches. Germline CDR1 SGHAT, CDR2 FQNNGV. The CDR3 is CASSVFLAGGGDTQYF. The DNA of the CDR3 is TGTGCCAGCAGCGTATTTCTAGCGGGAGGCGGAGATACGCAGTATTTT.

This clone was recorded only once. This sequence joins TRBV5-1 and TRBJ2-7; the match to TRBD1 covers 7 bases. This CDR3 comprises 17 residues. V was clipped by 4 bases and J by 0 bases; unmatched bases: 13. Germline CDR1 and CDR2: SGHRS and YFSETQ. The CDR3 nucleotides read TGCGCCAGCAGCCCAACTACGGGGACAGAAGTCTCCTACGAGCAGTACTTC. This gives the protein CASSPTTGTEVSYEQYF.

V usage is TRBV5-1 and J usage is TRBJ2-1; 10 nucleotides match TRBD2. Germline-derived CDR1 and CDR2 are SGHRS and YFSETQ. This CDR3 is built from 16 residues. The V segment lost 4 bases and the J segment 4 bases; nucleotides outside the gene matches: 8. Written as DNA, the CDR3 is TGCGCCAGCAGCCCCTATAGCGGGGGGACTTACAATGAGCAGTTCTTC. It translates to CASSPYSGGTYNEQFF.

V and J are TRBV28 and TRBJ2-3, with unresolved D. V lost 5 bases and J 1 base, leaving 19 bases between the germline ends. Germline assignment: CDR1 MDHEN and CDR2 SYDVKM. The CDR3 is 17 residues long. For the CDR3, the DNA is TGTGCCAGCAGTCGACCTCGGGCAGCTCTCCGCACAGATACGCAGTATTTT. As protein: CASSRPRAALRTDTQYF.

The chain carries TRBV27 and TRBJ2-7; D is possibly TRBD1 (5 bases). This CDR3 has 15 residues. Germline V gene data show CDR1 as MNHEY and CDR2 as SMNVEV (reference sequence). The V end lost 6 bases, the J end lost 6 bases, and 21 bases lay between the germline ends. CDR3 nucleotide sequence: TGTGCCAGCAGCATTCAGGGTGTATCCTACTTCGAGCAGTACTTC. Amino acids: CASSIQGVSYFEQYF.

The CDR3 is CASWFSGANVLTF. CDR3 in DNA: TGTGCCAGCTGGTTTTCTGGGGCCAACGTCCTGACTTTC. This rearrangement joins TRBV12-3 or TRBV12-4 to TRBJ2-6, with D unclear. The V end was cut by 8 bases, the J end by 1 base, with 6 bases between. The CDR3 has 13 amino acids.

V usage is TRBV4-1 and J usage is TRBJ2-3; maybe TRBD2 (5 bases). This CDR3 has 16 amino acids. V was shortened by 5 bases and J by 4 bases, with 19 bases between the two germline ends. Germline assignment: CDR1 MGHRA and CDR2 YSYEKL. This CDR3 is CASSGTASRGADTQYF. The CDR3 DNA sequence: TGCGCCAGCAGCGGTACAGCTAGCCGTGGGGCAGATACGCAGTATTTT.

The chain joins TRBV5-4 to TRBJ2-1; TRBD2 matches at 11 bases. The V gene's germline CDR1 is SGHNT and CDR2 YYREEE (reference sequence). The junction had 4 bases not matched to a gene; V was cut back by 2 bases and J by 6 bases. The CDR3 runs 15 residues. The CDR3 coding sequence is TGTGCCAGCAGCTTACTAGCGGGGGTGATCAATGAGCAGTTCTTC. It encodes CASSLLAGVINEQFF.

Written as DNA, the CDR3 is TGTGCCAGCAGTTTACTCCCGAAGGAAAAACTGTTTTTT. It is translated as CASSLLPKEKLFF. This chain links TRBV12-3 or TRBV12-4 with TRBJ1-4; no clear D. V lost 2 bases to trimming and J lost 8 bases, with 9 bases between them. The CDR3 spans 13 residues.

The genes are TRBV5-4 and TRBJ1-4; D call uncertain. Germline CDR1 and CDR2: SGHNT and YYREEE (reference sequence). Trimming cost V 7 bases and J 0 bases, with 10 bases left between them. The CDR3 totals 14 residues. CDR3 in amino acids: CASSKYATNEKLFF. CDR3 nucleotides: TGTGCCAGCTCAAAGTATGCAACTAATGAAAAACTGTTTTTT.

This clone came up once. This same CDR3 is encoded by further DNA sequences in the sample. V and J are TRBV19 and TRBJ2-2; weak D call: TRBD1 (6 bases). Germline CDR1 LNHDA, CDR2 SQIVND (reference sequence). The CDR3 length is 14 residues. The V end lost 5 bases, the J end lost 4 bases, and 11 bases lay between the germline ends. The CDR3 spells CASSPQGLTGELFF. CDR3 bases: TGTGCCAGTAGTCCTCAGGGGCTCACCGGGGAGCTGTTTTTT.

This chain uses TRBV25-1 with TRBJ1-1; possibly TRBD1 for D (5 bases). This CDR3 is 14 amino acids long. V lost 5 bases and J lost 3, with 13 bases in between. Looked up from germline, CDR1 is MGHDK and CDR2 is SYGVNS. The CDR3 reads CASSPGWGDTEAFF. In DNA form, the CDR3 reads TGTGCCAGCAGTCCTGGTTGGGGGGACACTGAAGCTTTCTTT.

The chain employs TRBV10-1 and TRBJ2-3, with a weak D call TRBD2 (6 bases). Germline V gene lookup returns CDR1 WNHNN and CDR2 SYGVQD (reference sequence). V dropped 2 bases and J dropped 3 bases, with 15 bases sitting between them. This CDR3 spans 16 amino acids. The CDR3: CASSEREKTRTDTQYF. In DNA, the CDR3 is TGCGCCAGCAGTGAGCGGGAGAAAACCAGGACAGATACGCAGTATTTT.

The V and J genes are TRBV5-1 and TRBJ2-5, with a possible D match to TRBD2 (5 bases). The CDR3 spans 12 residues. Looked up from germline, CDR1 is SGHRS and CDR2 is YFSETQ. Trimming pared 7 bases from V and 2 bases from J, leaving 9 bases between. The CDR3 protein is CASATGQETQYF. The CDR3 nucleotides are TGCGCCAGCGCGACGGGGCAAGAGACCCAGTACTTC.

This chain joins TRBV3-1 (or the pseudogene TRBV3-2) and TRBJ2-2; tentative D call: TRBD1 (5 bases). Looked up from germline, CDR1 is LGHDT and CDR2 is YNNKEL (reference sequence). The CDR3 contains 12 residues. The V and J ends lost 4 bases and 6 bases respectively, with 6 bases between them. In DNA, the CDR3 is TGTGCCAGCAGCCTAGGGGCCGGGGAGCTGTTTTTT. Translating gives CASSLGAGELFF.

The chain carries TRBV28 and TRBJ2-5, with 10 bases matching TRBD1. V trimming: 4 bases; J trimming: 7 bases; junction bases outside the gene matches: 9. The CDR3 consists of 15 residues. Per the germline V gene, CDR1 is MDHEN and CDR2 is SYDVKM. CDR3 nucleotides: TGTGCCAGCAGTTCGACAGGGGGCGAAAGGTGGACCCAGTACTTC. Translating it yields CASSSTGGERWTQYF.

V usage is TRBV7-8 and J usage is TRBJ2-5; a possible D gene is TRBD1 (5 bases). Per germline, CDR1 SGHVS and CDR2 FQNEAQ. V dropped 2 bases and J dropped 4 bases, with 5 bases sitting between them. The CDR3 contains 12 residues. The CDR3 DNA sequence: TGTGCCAGCAGCTTACAGGGAGAGACCCAGTACTTC. Translated, it gives CASSLQGETQYF. The full variable domain, in which reference TRBV7-8 and TRBJ2-5 provide the parts outside the CDR3, is GAGVSQSPRYKVAKRGQDVALRCDPISGHVSLFWYQQALGQGPEFLTYFQNEAQLDKSGLPSDRFFAERPEGSVSTLKIQRTQQEDSAVYLCASSLQGETQYFGPGTRLLVL.

CDR3 nucleotides: TGTGCCAGCTCACCCGCCGGAAACACCATATATTTT. Amino acids: CASSPAGNTIYF. The chain recombines TRBV18 with TRBJ1-3, with D unresolved. The CDR3 loop spans 12 amino acids. The V gene's germline CDR1 is KGHSH and CDR2 LQKENI. With 3 bases removed from V and 4 bases from J, the gap between germline ends came to 4 bases.

J is TRBJ1-1 and V is TRBV28; D gene uncertain. CDR3 length: 12 residues. CDR1 and CDR2 (germline): MDHEN, SYDVKM. The V end was cut by 4 bases, the J end by 8 bases, with 11 bases between. For the CDR3, the DNA is TGTGCCAGCAGTTCGGTGACTTCCGAAGCTTTCTTT. Translated, it gives CASSSVTSEAFF.

The chain has TRBV12-3 or TRBV12-4 and TRBJ1-2; TRBD1 might be the D (6 bases). Trimming removed 5 bases from V and 12 bases from J, with 19 bases in between. The CDR3 totals 13 residues. CDR3 sequence: CASSPLWGGRNTF. The CDR3 bases are TGTGCCAGCAGTCCCCTCTGGGGGGGCCGGAACACCTTC.

This chain joins TRBV10-3 and TRBJ2-1; TRBD1 might be the D (6 bases). Trimming left V 10 bases short and J 2 bases short, with 18 bases between. Germline CDR1 ENHRY, CDR2 SYGVKD. The CDR3 spans 15 residues. The CDR3 sequence: CATHAGTSAYNEQFF. The CDR3 DNA sequence: TGTGCCACTCACGCCGGGACAAGCGCCTACAATGAGCAGTTCTTC.

The chain is built from TRBV6-5 and TRBJ1-1; the D is unclear. Trimming shortened V by 8 bases and J by 1 base, and 11 bases separated the two germline ends. Germline V gives CDR1 MNHEY, CDR2 SVGAGI. This CDR3 is built from 13 residues. This CDR3 is CASATFGNTEAFF. For the CDR3, the DNA is TGTGCCAGCGCCACTTTTGGGAACACTGAAGCTTTCTTT.

The J gene is TRBJ2-1, the V gene TRBV19, with TRBD2 matching over 8 bases. Unmatched junction bases numbered 8, after V lost 4 bases and J lost 3 bases. This CDR3 has 16 residues. The germline CDR1 and CDR2 sequences are LNHDA and SQIVND (reference sequence). The DNA of the CDR3 is TGTGCCAGTAGTACCATTACTAGCGGCTTCTACAATGAGCAGTTCTTC. Its protein is CASSTITSGFYNEQFF.